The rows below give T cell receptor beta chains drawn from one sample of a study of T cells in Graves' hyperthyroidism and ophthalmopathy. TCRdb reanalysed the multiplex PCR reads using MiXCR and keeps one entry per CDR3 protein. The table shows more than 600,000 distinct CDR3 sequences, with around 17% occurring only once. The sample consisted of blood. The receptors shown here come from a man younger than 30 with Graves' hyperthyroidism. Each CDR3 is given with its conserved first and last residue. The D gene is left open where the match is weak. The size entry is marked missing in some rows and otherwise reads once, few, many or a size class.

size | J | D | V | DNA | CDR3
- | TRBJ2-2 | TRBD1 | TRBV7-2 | TGTGCCAGCAGCTTGGGGCCCCAGACAGGGGACGGCGGGGAGCTGTTTTTT | CASSLGPQTGDGGELFF
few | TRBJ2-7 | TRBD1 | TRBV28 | TGTGCCAGCAGTTGGGGACAGGGTGGTTGGTACGAGCAGTACTTC | CASSWGQGGWYEQYF
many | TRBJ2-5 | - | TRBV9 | TGTGCCAGCAGCGTAGCTGGGACCTTTGGTTCAGAGACCCAGTACTTC | CASSVAGTFGSETQYF
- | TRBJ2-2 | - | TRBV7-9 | TGTGCCAGCAGCAGGACCAGGGACGCGAACACCGGGGAGCTGTTTTTT | CASSRTRDANTGELFF
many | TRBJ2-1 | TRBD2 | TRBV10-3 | TGTGCCATCAATTCCCCTGCGGGAGCCCATACGAAGAGCTCCTACAATGAGCAGTTCTTC | CAINSPAGAHTKSSYNEQFF
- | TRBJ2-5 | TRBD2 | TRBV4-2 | TGTGCCAGCAGCCATCTAGCGGAGCAAGAGACCCAGTACTTC | CASSHLAEQETQYF
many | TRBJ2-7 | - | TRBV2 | TGTGCCAGCAGTGAGTTTCGGACATCTCCGGGAGACGAGCAGTACTTC | CASSEFRTSPGDEQYF
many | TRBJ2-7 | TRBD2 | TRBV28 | TGTGCCAGCAGTTCATGGCGGGAGGGCCTGGACGAGCAGTACTTC | CASSSWREGLDEQYF
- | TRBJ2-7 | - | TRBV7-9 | TGTGCCAGCAGCTTAGTCACACCGGGGGAGCAGTACTTC | CASSLVTPGEQYF
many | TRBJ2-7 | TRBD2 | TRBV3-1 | TGTGCCAGCTCGAGGCGCAACCCTCCGGGACTAGCCCTAACCTACGAGCAGTACTTC | CASSRRNPPGLALTYEQYF
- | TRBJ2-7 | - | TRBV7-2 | TGTGCCAGCAGCCTCTCAGGGCGGAGGCGGAACGAGCAGTACTTC | CASSLSGRRRNEQYF
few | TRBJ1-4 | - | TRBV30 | TGTGCCTGGAGTGTCCCCGGGGGGGGGCGAGATGAAAAACTGTTTTTT | CAWSVPGGGRDEKLFF
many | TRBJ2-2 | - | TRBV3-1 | TGTGCCAGCAGCCAAGACGGCGGTTCGAACACCGGGGAGCTGTTTTTT | CASSQDGGSNTGELFF
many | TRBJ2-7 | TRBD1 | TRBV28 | TGTGCCAGCAGCCGTGACAGGGTCTCCTACGAGCAGTACTTC | CASSRDRVSYEQYF
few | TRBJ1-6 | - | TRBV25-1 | TGTGCCAGCAGTGATTGGGTGGAGAATTCACCCCTCCACTTT | CASSDWVENSPLHF
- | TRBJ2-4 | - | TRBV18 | TGTGCCAGCTCACCAGGTTCGGGCCTAGCCAAAAACATTCAGTACTTC | CASSPGSGLAKNIQYF
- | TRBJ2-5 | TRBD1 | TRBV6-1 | TGTGCCAGCACCTCTCCGGGACAGGGCGTTAAAGAGACCCAGTACTTC | CASTSPGQGVKETQYF
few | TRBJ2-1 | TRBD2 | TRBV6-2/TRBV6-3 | TGTGCCAGCAAGCGGGAGACCTCCTACAATGAGCAGTTCTTC | CASKRETSYNEQFF
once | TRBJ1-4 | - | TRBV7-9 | TGTGCCAGCAGCGAACAAGAAAAACTGTTTTTT | CASSEQEKLFF
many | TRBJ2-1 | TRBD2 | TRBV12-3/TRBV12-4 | TGTGCCAGCAGTTTAGGGACTAGCGGGAGGTCCTACAATGAGCAGTTCTTC | CASSLGTSGRSYNEQFF
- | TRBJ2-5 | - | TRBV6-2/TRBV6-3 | TGTGCCAGCGGGGACAACCGAGAGACCCAGTACTTC | CASGDNRETQYF
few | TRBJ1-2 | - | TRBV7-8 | TGTGCCAGCAGCTCCGGGACCTCGGGTGGCTACACCTTC | CASSSGTSGGYTF
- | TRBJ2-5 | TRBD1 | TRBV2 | TGTGCCGGCACTACCTGGACAGGGGGCGTTGAAGAGACCCAGTACTTC | CAGTTWTGGVEETQYF
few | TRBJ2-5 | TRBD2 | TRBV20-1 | TGCAGTGCTAGAGGGAGGCTAGCGGGGGAAGAGACCCAGTACTTC | CSARGRLAGEETQYF
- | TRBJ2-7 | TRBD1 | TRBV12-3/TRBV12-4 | TGTGCCAGCAGTTTAGAAGTGGGGACAGGGGGCGGCGAGCAGTACTTC | CASSLEVGTGGGEQYF
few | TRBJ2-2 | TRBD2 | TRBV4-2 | TGTGCCAGCAGCCAAAACCCCGGGGTAGCGGGAGGGGACGGGGAGCTGTTTTTT | CASSQNPGVAGGDGELFF
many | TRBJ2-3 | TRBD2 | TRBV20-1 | TGCAGTGCTAGAGTTACTAGCGGGCGTTTCCTCACAGATACGCAGTATTTT | CSARVTSGRFLTDTQYF
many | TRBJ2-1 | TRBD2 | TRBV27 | TGTGCCAGCAGTCCGGGACTAGCGGGAGCCGTCTATGAGCAGTTCTTC | CASSPGLAGAVYEQFF
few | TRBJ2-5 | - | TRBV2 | TGTGCCAGCAGTTCCAAGCAGGAGGGGAAGGAAGGAGAGACCCAGTACTTC | CASSSKQEGKEGETQYF
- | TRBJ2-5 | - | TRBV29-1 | TGCGGCGTTGAGGTGGGGGCCCAAGAGACCCAGTACTTC | CGVEVGAQETQYF
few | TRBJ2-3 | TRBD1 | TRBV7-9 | TGTGCCAGCAGCCGCAGGACAGGGCTGACAGATACGCAGTATTTT | CASSRRTGLTDTQYF
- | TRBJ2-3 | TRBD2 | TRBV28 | TGTGCCAGCACTCGCGGGGGGGGCCCCCGAGATACGCAGTATTTT | CASTRGGGPRDTQYF
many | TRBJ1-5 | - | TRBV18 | TGTGCCAGCTCACCAGGCAACCTGGGCAATCAGCCCCAGCATTTT | CASSPGNLGNQPQHF
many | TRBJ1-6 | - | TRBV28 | TGTGCCAGCAGTTTTGGACGGTATAATTCACCCCTCCACTTT | CASSFGRYNSPLHF
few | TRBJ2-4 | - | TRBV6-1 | TGTGCCAGCAGTGAAACCCCAGGACAGTTAAATCTAGCCAAAAACATTCAGTACTTC | CASSETPGQLNLAKNIQYF
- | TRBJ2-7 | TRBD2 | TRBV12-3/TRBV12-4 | TGTGCCAGCAGCTCCCCCCTACTAGCGGGAACACCCTACGAGCAGTACTTC | CASSSPLLAGTPYEQYF
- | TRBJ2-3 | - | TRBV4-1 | TGCGCCAGCAGCGCGCTGAGCACAGATACGCAGTATTTT | CASSALSTDTQYF
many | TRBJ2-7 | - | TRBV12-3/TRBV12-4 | TGTGCCAGCAGTGGACAGCCACCCTACGAGCAGTACTTC | CASSGQPPYEQYF
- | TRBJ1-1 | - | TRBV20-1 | TGCAGTGCTATCCGAGTTCCTTTCATGAACACTGAAGCTTTCTTT | CSAIRVPFMNTEAFF
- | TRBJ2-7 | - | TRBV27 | TGTGCCAGCAGTTTGAAACCGGGACTCCCTTACGAGCAGTACTTC | CASSLKPGLPYEQYF
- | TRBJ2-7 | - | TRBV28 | TGTGCCAGCAGCCAAGTTGGTAGGGCATCCTACGAGCAGTACTTC | CASSQVGRASYEQYF
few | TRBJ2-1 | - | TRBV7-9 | TGTGCCAGCACCCCCTGGGAAGGGAATGAGCAGTTCTTC | CASTPWEGNEQFF
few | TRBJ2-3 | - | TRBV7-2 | TGTGCCAGCAGCTTAGTTTGGGATACGCAGTATTTT | CASSLVWDTQYF
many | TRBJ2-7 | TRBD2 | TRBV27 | TGTGCCAGCAGTAATCAAGCGGGAGGGCCTTCCTACGAGCAGTACTTC | CASSNQAGGPSYEQYF
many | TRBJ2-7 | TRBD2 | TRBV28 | TGTGCCAGCAGGCCCACTAGCGGGAGATCCGAGCAGTACTTC | CASRPTSGRSEQYF
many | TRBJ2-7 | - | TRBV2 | TGTGCCAGCAGTGCAAGGGGCAGGGGGGATGACGAGCAGTACTTC | CASSARGRGDDEQYF
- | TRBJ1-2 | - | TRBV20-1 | TGCAGTGCTTCCTATCGGACAGATACTAACTATGGCTACACCTTC | CSASYRTDTNYGYTF
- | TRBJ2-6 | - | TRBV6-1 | TGTGCCAGCAGTGAAATTAGTGGGGGTTTACAGGGTGCCGGGGCCAACGTCCTGACTTTC | CASSEISGGLQGAGANVLTF
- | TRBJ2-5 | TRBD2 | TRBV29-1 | TGCAGCGTTGAGACTAGCGGGGGAGATGAGGAGACCCAGTACTTC | CSVETSGGDEETQYF
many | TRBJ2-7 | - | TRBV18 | TGTGCCAGCTCACCTACAGGGACCTCAGCCTACGAGCAGTACTTC | CASSPTGTSAYEQYF
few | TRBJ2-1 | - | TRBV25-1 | TGTGCCAGCAGTTCACTGTTAGCGGTTTTTGAGCAGTTCTTC | CASSSLLAVFEQFF
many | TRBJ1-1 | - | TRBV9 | TGTGCCAGCAGCGCCGGGGGCCGGCCCACTGAAGCTTTCTTT | CASSAGGRPTEAFF
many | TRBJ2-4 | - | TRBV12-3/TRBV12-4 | TGTGCCAGCAGTTCCTTCCAGGGGTCCCTAGCCAAAAACATTCAGTACTTC | CASSSFQGSLAKNIQYF
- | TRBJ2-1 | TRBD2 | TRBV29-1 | TGCAGCGCAAGGGACGGGGGAGGGTTAGGGCAGTTCTTC | CSARDGGGLGQFF
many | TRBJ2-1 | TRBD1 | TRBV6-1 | TGTGCCAGCAGGGACAGGGGTAACAATGAGCAGTTCTTC | CASRDRGNNEQFF
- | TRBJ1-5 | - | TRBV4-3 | TGCGCCAGCAGCCAACAGGGAGGGAATCAGCCCCAGCATTTT | CASSQQGGNQPQHF
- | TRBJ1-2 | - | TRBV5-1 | TGCGCCAGCAGCTTGGGGGTCAGGGCGATCTCATCCTATGGCTACACCTTC | CASSLGVRAISSYGYTF